The entry that follows covers one TCR beta chain sequence. These data come from a study of cytomegalovirus exposure and HLA in healthy donors. After removal of 3 bases from V and 0 bases from J, the junction contained 8 bases not matched to a gene. CDR1 is SGHTA, CDR2 FQGNSA, per germline. This CDR3 has 16 amino acids. Use of 60 Vbeta and 13 Jbeta primers characterized the PCR. Profiling relied on immunoSEQ multiplex PCR, and the TCRdb table lists in-frame clones only, not all of them. In the table there are roughly 120,000 clones, roughly four fifths of which are singletons. V gene TRBV7-2 combines with J gene TRBJ2-7; 7 bases line up with TRBD1. The sequenced sample was PBMCs. This clonotype was sampled from a man aged 50 to 59 in good health and CMV-seropositive. The CDR3 nucleotides are TGTGCCAGCAGCTTCAGTTCCGGGACAGCCTCCTACGAGCAGTACTTC. Translating gives CASSFSSGTASYEQYF.